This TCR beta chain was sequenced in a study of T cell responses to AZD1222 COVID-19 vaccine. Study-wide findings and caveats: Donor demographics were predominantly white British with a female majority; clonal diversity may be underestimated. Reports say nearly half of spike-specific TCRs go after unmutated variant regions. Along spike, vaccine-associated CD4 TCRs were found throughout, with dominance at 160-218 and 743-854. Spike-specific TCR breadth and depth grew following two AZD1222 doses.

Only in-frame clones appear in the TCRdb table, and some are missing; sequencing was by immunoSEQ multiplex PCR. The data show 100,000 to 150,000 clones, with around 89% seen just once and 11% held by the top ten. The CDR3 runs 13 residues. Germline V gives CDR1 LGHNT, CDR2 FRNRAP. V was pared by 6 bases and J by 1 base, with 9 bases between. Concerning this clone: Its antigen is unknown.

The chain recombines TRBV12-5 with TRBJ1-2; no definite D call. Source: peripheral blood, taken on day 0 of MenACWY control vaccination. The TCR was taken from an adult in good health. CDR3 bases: TGTGCTAGTGGCTTAATTAATAACTATGGCTACACCTTC. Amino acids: CASGLINNYGYTF.